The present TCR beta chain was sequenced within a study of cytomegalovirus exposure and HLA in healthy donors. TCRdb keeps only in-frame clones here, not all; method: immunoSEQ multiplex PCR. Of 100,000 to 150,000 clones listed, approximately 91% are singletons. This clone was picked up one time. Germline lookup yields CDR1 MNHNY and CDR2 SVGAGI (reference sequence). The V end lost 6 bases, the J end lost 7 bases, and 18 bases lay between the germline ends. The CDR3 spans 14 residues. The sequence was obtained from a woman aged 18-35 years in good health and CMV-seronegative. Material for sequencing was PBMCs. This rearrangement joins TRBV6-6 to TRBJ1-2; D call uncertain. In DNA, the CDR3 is TGTGCCAGCAGCCGACTGGAGTCTGGCTCTGGCTACACCTTC. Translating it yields CASSRLESGSGYTF.